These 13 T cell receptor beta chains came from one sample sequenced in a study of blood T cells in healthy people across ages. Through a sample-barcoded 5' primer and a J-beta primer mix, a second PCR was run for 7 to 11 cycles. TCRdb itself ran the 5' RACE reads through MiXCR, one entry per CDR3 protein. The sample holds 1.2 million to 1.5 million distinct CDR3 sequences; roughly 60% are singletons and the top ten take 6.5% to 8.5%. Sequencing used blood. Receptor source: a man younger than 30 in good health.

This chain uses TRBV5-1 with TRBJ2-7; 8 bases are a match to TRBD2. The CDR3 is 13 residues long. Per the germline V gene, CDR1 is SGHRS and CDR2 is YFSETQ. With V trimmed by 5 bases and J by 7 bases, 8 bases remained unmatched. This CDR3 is CASRGSGSQEQYF. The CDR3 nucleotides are TGCGCCAGCAGAGGAAGCGGGAGTCAGGAGCAGTACTTC.

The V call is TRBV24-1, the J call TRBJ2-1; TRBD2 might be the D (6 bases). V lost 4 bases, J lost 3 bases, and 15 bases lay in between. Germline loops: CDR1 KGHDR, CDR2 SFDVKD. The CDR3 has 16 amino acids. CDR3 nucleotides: TGTGCCACCAGTGACCTGGAGGGTACGCTCTACAATGAGCAGTTCTTC. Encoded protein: CATSDLEGTLYNEQFF.

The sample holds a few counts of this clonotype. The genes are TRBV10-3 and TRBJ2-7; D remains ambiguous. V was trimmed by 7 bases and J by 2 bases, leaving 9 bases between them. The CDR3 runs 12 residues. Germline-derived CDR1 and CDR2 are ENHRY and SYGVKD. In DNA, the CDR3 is TGTGCCATCAAGGACCCCCCCTACGAGCAGTACTTC. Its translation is CAIKDPPYEQYF.

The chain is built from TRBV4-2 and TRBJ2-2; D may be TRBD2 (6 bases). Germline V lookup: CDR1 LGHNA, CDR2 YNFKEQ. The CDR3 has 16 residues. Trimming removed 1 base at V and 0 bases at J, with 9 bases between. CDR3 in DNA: TGTGCCAGCAGCCAAGCGGGCGGGGCGAACACCGGGGAGCTGTTTTTT. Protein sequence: CASSQAGGANTGELFF.

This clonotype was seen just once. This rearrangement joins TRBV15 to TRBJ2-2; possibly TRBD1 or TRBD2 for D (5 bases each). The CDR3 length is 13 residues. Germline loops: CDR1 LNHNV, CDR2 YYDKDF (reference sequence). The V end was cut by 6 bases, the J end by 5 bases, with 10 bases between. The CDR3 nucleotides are TGTGCCACCAGGGGGGAAAGGACCGGGGAGCTGTTTTTT. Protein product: CATRGERTGELFF.

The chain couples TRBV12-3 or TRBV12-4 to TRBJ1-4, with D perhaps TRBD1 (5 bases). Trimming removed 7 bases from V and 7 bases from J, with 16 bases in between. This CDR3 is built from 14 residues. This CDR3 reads CASTLRGMGEKLFF. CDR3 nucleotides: TGTGCCAGCACTCTCCGGGGGATGGGTGAAAAACTGTTTTTT.

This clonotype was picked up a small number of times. The CDR3 DNA sequence: TGCAGTGCCGCTGTCCCCGGGGGCAATCAGCCCCAGCATTTT. Amino acid sequence: CSAAVPGGNQPQHF. V gene TRBV20-1 combines with J gene TRBJ1-5; no firm D call. The germline gives CDR1 DFQATT, CDR2 SNEGSKA (reference sequence). The CDR3 totals 14 residues. With 6 bases removed from V and 2 bases from J, the gap between germline ends came to 14 bases.

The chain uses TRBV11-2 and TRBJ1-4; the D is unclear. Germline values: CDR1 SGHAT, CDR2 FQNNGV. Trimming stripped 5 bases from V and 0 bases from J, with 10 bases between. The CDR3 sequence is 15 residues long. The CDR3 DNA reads TGTGCCAGCAGCCTCAAGATTGCAACTAATGAAAAACTGTTTTTT. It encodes CASSLKIATNEKLFF.

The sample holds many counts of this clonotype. The CDR3, as DNA: TGTGCCAGCAGCAACAGACGAGACAATGAGCAGTTCTTC. Translating it yields CASSNRRDNEQFF. The chain links TRBV7-8 to TRBJ2-1; D call uncertain. The CDR3 length is 13 residues. Germline loops: CDR1 SGHVS, CDR2 FQNEAQ. Trimming removed 5 bases at V and 5 bases at J, with 10 bases between.

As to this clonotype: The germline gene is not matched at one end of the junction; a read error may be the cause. CDR3 residues: CASNLVTITYEQYF. CDR3 DNA sequence: TGTGCCAGCAACTTAGTTACTATAACTTACGAGCAGTACTTC. The rearrangement uses TRBV7-2 and TRBJ2-7, with D uncertain. This CDR3 has 14 residues. CDR1 and CDR2 from the germline V gene are SGHTA and FQGNSA.

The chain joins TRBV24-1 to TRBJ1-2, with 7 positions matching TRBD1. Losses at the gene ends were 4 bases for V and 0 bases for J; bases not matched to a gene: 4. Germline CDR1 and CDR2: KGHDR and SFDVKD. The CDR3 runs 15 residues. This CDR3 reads CATSDRDSANYGYTF. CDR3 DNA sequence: TGTGCCACCAGTGACCGGGACAGCGCTAACTATGGCTACACCTTC.

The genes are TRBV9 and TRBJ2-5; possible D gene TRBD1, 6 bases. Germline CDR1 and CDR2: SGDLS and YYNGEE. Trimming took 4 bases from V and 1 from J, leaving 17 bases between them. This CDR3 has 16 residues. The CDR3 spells CASSPQDRQPQETQYF. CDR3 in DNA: TGTGCCAGCAGCCCACAAGACAGGCAACCCCAAGAGACCCAGTACTTC.

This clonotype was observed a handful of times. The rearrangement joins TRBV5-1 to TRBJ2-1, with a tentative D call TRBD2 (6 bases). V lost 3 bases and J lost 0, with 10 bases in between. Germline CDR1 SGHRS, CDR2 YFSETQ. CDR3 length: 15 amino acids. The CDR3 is CASSYLGGSYNEQFF. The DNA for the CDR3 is TGCGCCAGCAGCTACCTCGGGGGCTCCTACAATGAGCAGTTCTTC.